The following is a TCR beta chain sequence with its context. The antigen remains undetermined. Germline lookup yields CDR1 MGHRA and CDR2 YSYEKL. This CDR3 is built from 19 residues. Primed by a sample-barcoded 5' primer and a J-beta primer mix, a second PCR proceeded for roughly 6 to 12 cycles. Via MiXCR, TCRdb re-called the 5' RACE reads, giving one row per CDR3 protein. This repertoire shows hundreds of thousands of distinct CDR3 sequences, 35% to 60% found once; its top ten account for roughly 20%. The data are from a study of blood T cells in healthy people across ages. Study-wide results and limits: Researchers deemed the diversity estimates from one million T cells underestimates.

The chain employs TRBV4-1 and TRBJ2-7, with 13 bases identical to TRBD2. TRBJ2-4 matches the DNA end more closely, so the J call is doubtful. The receptor was derived from an older man in good health. The material sequenced was blood. The CDR3 coding sequence is TGCGCCAGCAGCCAAGGCCCTCGGACTAGCGGGAGTTCCGGGGACATTCAGTACTTC. Residues: CASSQGPRTSGSSGDIQYF.